This paragraph reports one T cell receptor (beta chain). Antigen specificity is unknown. This entry comes from a study of identical twins. Study outcomes and limitations: Excess twin sharing in beta out-of-frame sequences was weaker.

Carrying unique molecular identifiers, the cDNA also gained a universal primer site through template switching. TCRdb re-called the 5' RACE reads through MiXCR, storing one row per CDR3 protein. The sample yields fewer than 900,000 distinct CDR3 sequences, about 20% seen once. This sample also belongs to another study, concerning T cells expressing NK-cell markers. Per that paper: Similarly, these clonotypes led the CD3+CD56-NKG2C+ fraction as well in several donors.

The specimen was PBMCs. The TCR sequence derives from a woman in her late teens or twenties in good health.

CDR3 bases: TGTGCCAGCAGCCAAGGAGGACCTTACAATGAGCAGTTCTTC. Protein sequence: CASSQGGPYNEQFF. The gene calls are TRBV3-1 and TRBJ2-1, with D hard to call. V was cut by 1 base and J by 4 bases, with 8 bases left in between. The CDR3 extends over 14 amino acids. CDR1 LGHDT and CDR2 YNNKEL come from the germline V gene (reference sequence).